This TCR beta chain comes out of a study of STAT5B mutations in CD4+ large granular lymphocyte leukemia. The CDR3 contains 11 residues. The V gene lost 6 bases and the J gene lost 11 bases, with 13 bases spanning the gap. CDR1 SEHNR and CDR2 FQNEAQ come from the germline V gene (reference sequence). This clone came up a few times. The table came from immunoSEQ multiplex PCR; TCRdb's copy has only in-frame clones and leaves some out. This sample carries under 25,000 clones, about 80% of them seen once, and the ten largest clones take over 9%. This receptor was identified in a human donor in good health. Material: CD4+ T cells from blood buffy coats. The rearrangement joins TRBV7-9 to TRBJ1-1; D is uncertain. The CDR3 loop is CASREMGYAFF. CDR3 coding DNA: TGTGCCAGCAGGGAAATGGGTTACGCTTTCTTT. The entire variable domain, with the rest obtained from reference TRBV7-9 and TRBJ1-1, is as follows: DTGVSQNPRHKITKRGQNVTFRCDPISEHNRLYWYRQTLGQGPEFLTYFQNEAQLEKSRLLSDRFSAERPKGSFSTLEIQRTEQGDSAMYLCASREMGYAFFGQGTRLTVV.